The 17 T cell receptor beta chains in this list originate from one sample, sequenced in a study of shared clonotypes between healthy human individuals. Assay used: immunoSEQ multiplex PCR; TCRdb lists only in-frame clones, some missing. The sample consists of about 2.4 million clones, approximately 94% of them appearing once. The sample taken for sequencing was naive CD4+ T cells from PBMCs. This sample's subset: CD45RA+ positively selected. Every receptor here comes from a man aged 18 to 29 in good health. Some clones in this sample may be carry-over from other donors' samples.

J is TRBJ2-7 and V is TRBV5-8; D is tentatively TRBD1 or TRBD2 (5 bases each). Germline V lookup: CDR1 SGHTS, CDR2 YDEGEE. There are 17 residues in the CDR3. V was trimmed by 5 bases and J by 2 bases, leaving 23 bases between them. The CDR3 sequence: CASRLSATRWGTYEQYF. The CDR3 DNA reads as TGTGCCAGCAGGTTGAGTGCGACCCGGTGGGGGACCTACGAGCAGTACTTC.

CDR3 sequence: CASRPRGRVTGYTF. The DNA of the CDR3 is TGTGCCAGCAGACCAAGGGGGCGCGTGACTGGCTACACCTTC. The rearrangement uses TRBV28 and TRBJ1-2, with 7 bases aligning to TRBD1. The junction had 11 bases not matched to a gene; V was cut back by 6 bases and J by 7 bases. CDR1 and CDR2 (germline): MDHEN, SYDVKM. The CDR3 loop spans 14 amino acids.

This chain joins TRBV29-1 and TRBJ2-7; 8 bases match TRBD2. Germline V gene data show CDR1 as SQVTM and CDR2 as ANQGSEA. This CDR3 is 13 amino acids long. Trimming at V came to 6 bases and at J to 0 bases, leaving 4 bases not matched to a gene. CDR3 DNA: TGCAGCGTGGCGCTAGCGGGCTCCTACGAGCAGTACTTC. Protein: CSVALAGSYEQYF.

The V gene is TRBV7-2, the J gene TRBJ2-2; D unclear. The CDR3 spans 16 residues. The germline V and J ends were trimmed by 2 bases and 0 bases, with 10 bases remaining between them. Germline values: CDR1 SGHTA, CDR2 FQGNSA. The CDR3 DNA sequence: TGTGCCAGCAGCTTAATCCCCCCCGCGAACACCGGGGAGCTGTTTTTT. Protein product: CASSLIPPANTGELFF.

The chain employs TRBV2 and TRBJ2-5; D uncertain. Germline assignment: CDR1 SNHLY and CDR2 FYNNEI. The germline V and J ends were trimmed by 3 bases and 7 bases, with 9 bases remaining between them. CDR3 length: 12 amino acids. CDR3 residues: CASSDWALTQYF. CDR3 DNA: TGTGCCAGCAGTGATTGGGCCCTGACCCAGTACTTC.

The chain recombines TRBV7-2 with TRBJ2-2, with TRBD2 as a possible D gene (5 bases). The CDR3 contains 16 residues. The germline V and J ends were trimmed by 2 bases and 2 bases, with 12 bases remaining between them. The germline CDR1 and CDR2 sequences are SGHTA and FQGNSA. The CDR3, as DNA: TGTGCCAGCAGCTTAATAAGCGGAACTAACACCGGGGAGCTGTTTTTT. It encodes CASSLISGTNTGELFF.

This clone was counted a single time. This CDR3 reads CASSQDKFALYGGPKATNEKLFF. The CDR3 DNA follows: TGTGCCAGCAGCCAAGATAAGTTCGCGTTATACGGCGGACCGAAGGCAACTAATGAAAAACTGTTTTTT. The rearrangement joins TRBV14 to TRBJ1-4; D is ambiguous. The germline V and J ends were trimmed by 0 bases and 0 bases, with 29 bases remaining between them. The V gene's germline CDR1 is SGHDN and CDR2 FVKESK. CDR3 size: 23 residues.

Details on this clone: The sample carries other DNA sequences with the same CDR3. The chain employs TRBV5-6 and TRBJ2-5; D perhaps matches TRBD2 (6 bases). The CDR3 is 12 residues long. Germline V gene lookup returns CDR1 SGHDT and CDR2 YYEEEE. Trimming left V 3 bases short and J 3 bases short, with 6 bases between. The CDR3 sequence: CASSWGEETQYF. DNA of the CDR3: TGTGCCAGCAGCTGGGGGGAAGAGACCCAGTACTTC.

This clone occurred once. This sequence joins TRBV28 and TRBJ2-7; 8 bases are a match to TRBD2. The CDR3 runs to 14 residues. CDR1 MDHEN and CDR2 SYDVKM come from the germline V gene. Trimming removed 7 bases from V and 5 bases from J; junction bases left unmatched: 10. The CDR3 DNA reads TGTGCCAGCATCCCGGGACTAGTGTACCACGAGCAGTACTTC. Translation: CASIPGLVYHEQYF. The whole variable domain, remainder taken from reference TRBV28 and TRBJ2-7, is DVKVTQSSRYLVKRTGEKVFLECVQDMDHENMFWYRQDPGLGLRLIYFSYDVKMKEKGDIPEGYSVSREKKERFSLILESASTNQTSMYLCASIPGLVYHEQYFGPGTRLTVT.

The CDR3 reads CASGLSGGRATEAFF. The CDR3 DNA reads as TGTGCCAGTGGGTTATCAGGGGGCAGGGCCACTGAAGCTTTCTTT. V is TRBV28 and J is TRBJ1-1; TRBD1 aligns across 8 bases. V trimming: 9 bases; J trimming: 4 bases; junction bases outside the gene matches: 13. CDR1 is MDHEN, CDR2 SYDVKM, per germline. CDR3 size: 15 residues.

V usage is TRBV4-2 and J usage is TRBJ2-5; no firm D call. Trimming pared 1 base from V and 0 bases from J, leaving 9 bases between. The germline V gene encodes CDR1 LGHNA and CDR2 YNFKEQ. The CDR3 is made up of 15 amino acids. The CDR3 nucleotides are TGTGCCAGCAGCCAAGGATCTTTGTACCAAGAGACCCAGTACTTC. This translates into CASSQGSLYQETQYF.

Concerning this clone: Within the sample, other DNA sequences also encode this same CDR3. The V call is TRBV6-5, the J call TRBJ1-3, with unresolved D. V gave up 2 bases and J gave up 2 bases, with 7 bases separating them. Germline V gives CDR1 MNHEY, CDR2 SVGAGI. CDR3 length equals 14 residues. DNA for the CDR3: TGTGCCAGCAGTTACGGAGGGACTGGAAACACCATATATTTT. Protein sequence: CASSYGGTGNTIYF.

This rearrangement joins TRBV28 to TRBJ2-3, with D perhaps given as TRBD1 or TRBD2 (5 bases each). The CDR3 sequence is 19 residues long. Germline CDR1 is MDHEN and CDR2 is SYDVKM. The V end was cut by 6 bases, the J end by 0 bases, with 25 bases between. The CDR3 loop is CASSPLEWDPNSSTDTQYF. The CDR3 region has the DNA TGTGCCAGCAGCCCCCTAGAGTGGGACCCTAACTCTAGCACAGATACGCAGTATTTT.

The DNA for the CDR3 is TGTGCCAGCAGTTTCGGCAGGCCCTCCTCCTACAATGAGCAGTTCTTC. This gives the protein CASSFGRPSSYNEQFF. The chain uses TRBV28 and TRBJ2-1; D not resolved. This CDR3 is built from 16 residues. V was shortened by 3 bases and J by 0 bases, with 12 bases between the two germline ends. Germline CDR1 is MDHEN and CDR2 is SYDVKM. The complete variable domain, with remaining parts taken from reference TRBV28 and TRBJ2-1, reads DVKVTQSSRYLVKRTGEKVFLECVQDMDHENMFWYRQDPGLGLRLIYFSYDVKMKEKGDIPEGYSVSREKKERFSLILESASTNQTSMYLCASSFGRPSSYNEQFFGPGTRLTVL.

About this clone: Different DNA sequences within this sample yield the same CDR3. This chain links TRBV6-6 with TRBJ1-5, with D uncertain. The germline gives CDR1 MNHNY, CDR2 SVGAGI (reference sequence). V was trimmed by 7 bases and J by 1 base, leaving 8 bases between them. The length of the CDR3 is 13 residues. DNA of the CDR3: TGTGCCAGCACCCCCGACAGCAATCAGCCCCAGCATTTT. Translation: CASTPDSNQPQHF.

The chain couples TRBV11-2 to TRBJ2-1, with 9 positions matching TRBD1. Germline CDR1 reads SGHAT; CDR2 reads FQNNGV. The CDR3 is 16 residues long. Trimming at V came to 5 bases and at J to 7 bases, leaving 12 bases not matched to a gene. The CDR3 loop reads CASSRNIGQGRNEQFF. Written as DNA, the CDR3 is TGTGCCAGCAGCCGAAATATCGGACAGGGGAGGAATGAGCAGTTCTTC.

This clone was seen more than once but under ten times. The V and J genes are TRBV28 and TRBJ1-1, with a possible D match to TRBD1 (5 bases). The length of the CDR3 is 11 residues. Trimming stripped 3 bases from V and 11 bases from J, with 10 bases between. CDR1 MDHEN and CDR2 SYDVKM come from the germline V gene. The CDR3 sequence is CASSLTARAFF. DNA for the CDR3: TGTGCCAGCAGTTTGACAGCCAGGGCTTTCTTT. The complete variable domain, with remaining parts taken from reference TRBV28 and TRBJ1-1, reads DVKVTQSSRYLVKRTGEKVFLECVQDMDHENMFWYRQDPGLGLRLIYFSYDVKMKEKGDIPEGYSVSREKKERFSLILESASTNQTSMYLCASSLTARAFFGQGTRLTVV.